This passage covers 24 T cell receptor beta chains from one sample sequenced in a study of cytomegalovirus exposure and HLA in healthy donors. 60 Vbeta and 13 Jbeta primers were used in PCR. Measured with immunoSEQ multiplex PCR; TCRdb has only the in-frame clones, and not every one. This table has about 140,000 clones, about 66% appearing once. The sample taken for sequencing was PBMCs. The receptors come from a male donor in good health and CMV-seronegative.

The J gene is TRBJ1-1, the V gene TRBV19; 10 nucleotides align to TRBD1. The trim removed 9 bases at V and 3 bases at J, leaving 13 bases unmatched. This CDR3 is 16 amino acids long. Germline CDR1 LNHDA, CDR2 SQIVND (reference sequence). CDR3 bases: TGTGCCAGCCGAATCGGGGACAGGGGCCGGGACACTGAAGCTTTCTTT. Translating it yields CASRIGDRGRDTEAFF.

The V and J genes are TRBV4-1 and TRBJ2-3; 8 bases fit TRBD2. CDR3 length: 15 amino acids. V lost 4 bases, J lost 2 bases, and 5 bases stayed unmatched. Per the germline V gene, CDR1 is MGHRA and CDR2 is YSYEKL. The CDR3 spells CASSLLAGLTDTQYF. In nucleotides, the CDR3 is TGCGCCAGCAGCCTGCTAGCGGGCCTCACAGATACGCAGTATTTT.

This chain connects TRBV6-5 to TRBJ2-7; TRBD1 matches at 8 bases. The CDR3 covers 14 residues. Trimming cost V 7 bases and J 4 bases; bases outside gene matches: 9. CDR1 and CDR2 (germline): MNHEY, SVGAGI. DNA of the CDR3: TGTGCCAGCACTCGGACAGGGTATCCATACGAGCAGTACTTC. It translates to CASTRTGYPYEQYF.

The J gene is TRBJ2-1, the V gene TRBV7-2; 8 nucleotides agree with TRBD1. V lost 4 bases, J lost 7 bases, and 9 bases stayed unmatched. CDR1 and CDR2 from the germline V gene are SGHTA and FQGNSA. This CDR3 has 15 residues. CDR3 bases: TGTGCCAGCAGCTCCTGGACAGGGTTGGGAAATGAGCAGTTCTTC. It codes for CASSSWTGLGNEQFF. Based on the CDR3 plus reference TRBV7-2 and TRBJ2-1, the full variable domain is GAGVSQSPSNKVTEKGKDVELRCDPISGHTALYWYRQSLGQGLEFLIYFQGNSAPDKSGLPSDRFSAERTGGSVSTLTIQRTQQEDSAVYLCASSSWTGLGNEQFFGPGTRLTVL.

The V call is TRBV2, the J call TRBJ1-1; TRBD1 matches at 8 bases. V shed 9 bases, J shed 7 bases, and the junction held 4 bases outside the gene matches. The CDR3 length is 11 residues. The germline CDR1 and CDR2 sequences are SNHLY and FYNNEI. The CDR3 coding sequence is TGTGCCAGACGACAGGGGCGTGAAGCTTTCTTT. This codes for CARRQGREAFF.

This clone showed up just once. The chain uses TRBV7-3 and TRBJ2-2; 11 nucleotides line up with TRBD1. J gave up 8 bases and V 4 bases, and 6 bases lay outside the gene matches. Germline loops: CDR1 SGHTA, CDR2 FQGTGA. The CDR3 runs 15 residues. CDR3 DNA: TGTGCCAGCAGCTCCCGGACAGGGGGCAGTGGGGAGCTGTTTTTT. This translates into CASSSRTGGSGELFF.

This clone was seen a few times. V usage is TRBV14 and J usage is TRBJ2-5; 7 positions match TRBD2. V gave up 4 bases and J gave up 5 bases; unmatched junction bases: 1. The germline CDR1 and CDR2 sequences are SGHDN and FVKESK. The CDR3 consists of 12 residues. The CDR3 nucleotides read TGTGCCAGCAGCCGGGGGGGGGAGACCCAGTACTTC. It is translated as CASSRGGETQYF.

This clone appeared a few times. The genes are TRBV28 and TRBJ1-2; D possibly corresponds to TRBD1 (5 bases). The V end was cut by 1 base, the J end by 0 bases, with 9 bases between. The CDR3 spans 15 residues. Germline CDR1 reads MDHEN; CDR2 reads SYDVKM. As DNA, the CDR3 is TGTGCCAGCAGTTTATTCGGGGGTGCTAACTATGGCTACACCTTC. Protein: CASSLFGGANYGYTF.

V gene TRBV5-4 combines with J gene TRBJ1-3; 7 bases fit TRBD1. This CDR3 comprises 17 residues. Germline-derived CDR1 and CDR2 are SGHNT and YYREEE (reference sequence). With 4 bases clipped from V and 4 bases from J, the junction kept 14 bases outside the gene matches. The CDR3 loop reads CASSRDSGLTLGNTIYF. The CDR3 coding sequence is TGTGCCAGCAGCAGGGACAGTGGGTTGACGTTAGGAAACACCATATATTTT. Variable domain in full (rest from reference TRBV5-4 and TRBJ1-3): ETGVTQSPTHLIKTRGQQVTLRCSSQSGHNTVSWYQQALGQGPQFIFQYYREEENGRGNFPPRFSGLQFPNYSSELNVNALELDDSALYLCASSRDSGLTLGNTIYFGEGSWLTVV.

V is TRBV28 and J is TRBJ1-5, with D maybe TRBD1 (6 bases). The germline V gene encodes CDR1 MDHEN and CDR2 SYDVKM. V lost 5 bases to trimming and J lost 3 bases, with 14 bases between them. The CDR3 sequence is 15 residues long. The CDR3 sequence is CASSPPGGINQPQHF. For the CDR3, the DNA is TGTGCCAGCAGTCCCCCGGGGGGCATCAATCAGCCCCAGCATTTT.

The CDR3 loop is CASSVIGGTSTDTQYF. DNA of the CDR3: TGTGCCAGCAGCGTAATCGGCGGCACTAGCACAGATACGCAGTATTTT. This chain uses TRBV9 with TRBJ2-3; no clear D. The CDR3 length is 16 residues. V was cut by 1 base and J by 0 bases, with 12 bases left in between. CDR1 and CDR2 from the germline V gene are SGDLS and YYNGEE.

V usage is TRBV6-5 and J usage is TRBJ2-5, with D hard to call. Gene TRBJ2-7 matches the end of the DNA better, so the J call may be wrong. There are 15 residues in the CDR3. Germline assignment: CDR1 MNHEY and CDR2 SVGAGI. The CDR3 nucleotides are TGTGCCAGCAGTTACTCGAGAACGTCTAACTACGAGCAGTACTTC. Amino acids: CASSYSRTSNYEQYF.

A note on this clone: The same CDR3 is also encoded by other DNA sequences in this sample. The chain recombines TRBV5-4 with TRBJ1-4; D not resolved. Trimming left V 0 bases short and J 0 bases short, with 6 bases between. Looked up from germline, CDR1 is SGHNT and CDR2 is YYREEE (reference sequence). The CDR3 length is 15 residues. The CDR3 nucleotides are TGTGCCAGCAGCTTGGGGGCAGCAACTAATGAAAAACTGTTTTTT. It encodes CASSLGAATNEKLFF.

Written as DNA, the CDR3 is TGTGCCAGCAGCCCGGGACAGCCTAACTATGGCTACACCTTC. Its protein is CASSPGQPNYGYTF. The V and J genes are TRBV6-5 and TRBJ1-2; TRBD1 matches at 7 bases. The CDR3 consists of 14 residues. V shed 6 bases and J 0 bases; nucleotides not matched to a gene: 4. Germline CDR1 MNHEY, CDR2 SVGAGI.

This clone appeared a few times. V gene TRBV7-2 combines with J gene TRBJ1-5; TRBD1 matches at 11 bases. The CDR3 totals 15 residues. Germline V gene data show CDR1 as SGHTA and CDR2 as FQGNSA. V was clipped by 1 base and J by 8 bases; unmatched bases: 4. The CDR3 is CASSLGGQGVEPQHF. CDR3 DNA sequence: TGTGCCAGCAGCTTAGGGGGACAGGGGGTAGAGCCCCAGCATTTT.

This clone came up a few times. The same CDR3 can be traced to other DNA sequences in this sample. The gene calls are TRBV5-1 and TRBJ2-3; D perhaps matches TRBD2 (5 bases). The V gene lost 4 bases and the J gene lost 3 bases, with 12 bases spanning the gap. Germline assignment: CDR1 SGHRS and CDR2 YFSETQ. The CDR3 is made up of 14 amino acids. The CDR3 is CASSLAPGTDTQYF. The CDR3 region has the DNA TGCGCCAGCAGCCTGGCCCCGGGGACAGATACGCAGTATTTT.

This clone was observed a few times. The chain couples TRBV6-1 to TRBJ2-4; D is unresolved. The germline V gene has CDR1 MNHNS and CDR2 SASEGT. V was clipped by 2 bases and J by 0 bases, with 5 bases between them. CDR3 length: 14 residues. The CDR3 DNA is TGTGCCAGCAGTGAACCCCTAGCCAAAAACATTCAGTACTTC. It codes for CASSEPLAKNIQYF.

The V gene is TRBV7-2, the J gene TRBJ2-2; 9 bases align to TRBD2. V shed 1 base, J shed 6 bases, and the junction held 12 bases outside the gene matches. Germline assignment: CDR1 SGHTA and CDR2 FQGNSA. The CDR3 has 18 residues. CDR3 DNA: TGTGCCAGCAGCTTAGAGAGGTCGGGACTAGCCTCCGCCGGGGAGCTGTTTTTT. It encodes CASSLERSGLASAGELFF.

The chain joins TRBV28 to TRBJ1-4; 7 bases agree with TRBD1. The CDR3 totals 14 residues. Trimming at V came to 5 bases and at J to 4 bases, leaving 4 bases not matched to a gene. Germline CDR1 reads MDHEN; CDR2 reads SYDVKM. For the CDR3, the DNA is TGTGCCAGCAGTATAGGACAGGTTAATGAAAAACTGTTTTTT. Translating gives CASSIGQVNEKLFF.

This rearrangement joins TRBV5-4 to TRBJ2-7; D is ambiguous. Trimming left V 3 bases short and J 2 bases short, with 9 bases between. The V gene's germline CDR1 is SGHNT and CDR2 YYREEE (reference sequence). The CDR3 is made up of 13 amino acids. CDR3 amino acids: CASSSTVAYEQYF. The CDR3 coding sequence is TGTGCCAGCAGCTCTACTGTAGCCTACGAGCAGTACTTC.

This clone was seen more than once but under ten times. CDR3 residues: CASSPNRGGGYGYTF. DNA for the CDR3: TGTGCCAGTAGTCCGAACCGGGGGGGAGGCTATGGCTACACCTTC. V usage is TRBV19 and J usage is TRBJ1-2; the D gene is possibly TRBD1 (5 bases). The V gene lost 5 bases and the J gene lost 4 bases, with 17 bases spanning the gap. CDR1 and CDR2 (germline): LNHDA, SQIVND (reference sequence). The CDR3 is made up of 15 amino acids.

This clone has a handful of counts. The rearrangement links TRBV7-9 to TRBJ1-5; the match to TRBD1 covers 7 bases. The length of the CDR3 is 16 residues. J was trimmed by 4 bases and V by 3 bases; bases with no gene match: 9. In germline, CDR1 is SEHNR, CDR2 FQNEAQ (reference sequence). CDR3 nucleotides: TGTGCCAGCAGCTTGGGTGGGACAGACCCTAATCAGCCCCAGCATTTT. It translates to CASSLGGTDPNQPQHF.

This clone was recorded many times. The chain carries TRBV28 and TRBJ2-7; 10 positions match TRBD2. J lost 3 bases, V lost 6 bases, and 5 bases had no gene match. From germline, CDR1 is MDHEN and CDR2 SYDVKM. This CDR3 region has 14 residues. The CDR3 is CASRKRGGIYEQYF. As DNA, the CDR3 is TGTGCCAGCAGGAAGCGGGGGGGTATCTACGAGCAGTACTTC.

The chain has TRBV30 and TRBJ1-1, with a possible D match to TRBD1 (6 bases). Germline-derived CDR1 and CDR2 are GTSNPN and SVGIG (reference sequence). The CDR3 has 12 amino acids. The V end lost 3 bases, the J end lost 6 bases, and 11 bases lay between the germline ends. CDR3 coding DNA: TGTGCCTGGAGCGTCGCAGGGGCTGAAGCTTTCTTT. This translates into CAWSVAGAEAFF. The complete variable domain, with remaining parts taken from reference TRBV30 and TRBJ1-1, reads SQTIHQWPATLVQPVGSPLSLECTVEGTSNPNLYWYRQAAGRGLQLLFYSVGIGQISSEVPQNLSASRPQDRQFILSSKKLLLSDSGFYLCAWSVAGAEAFFGQGTRLTVV.